What follows are 26 T cell receptor beta chains derived from one specimen sequenced in a study of cytomegalovirus exposure and HLA in healthy donors. PCR amplification relied on 60 Vbeta primers (plus 13 Jbeta primers). Method: immunoSEQ multiplex PCR; TCRdb's copy keeps in-frame clones and lacks some. The table records about 170,000 clones, around 76% of them present only once. The sample taken for sequencing was PBMCs. These receptors came from a female donor in good health and CMV-seronegative.

The V call is TRBV2, the J call TRBJ2-1; possible D gene TRBD2, 6 bases. In germline, CDR1 is SNHLY, CDR2 FYNNEI. The CDR3 loop spans 18 amino acids. V was pared by 3 bases and J by 3 bases, with 21 bases between. The CDR3 is CASSDNLVGGGNYNEQFF. The CDR3 DNA reads as TGTGCCAGCAGTGATAATCTGGTGGGGGGTGGAAACTACAATGAGCAGTTCTTC.

This clone was counted only a few times. The V gene is TRBV2, the J gene TRBJ2-5; tentatively, D is TRBD2 (6 bases). The CDR3 contains 15 residues. The V end lost 0 bases, the J end lost 5 bases, and 13 bases lay between the germline ends. Germline CDR1 SNHLY, CDR2 FYNNEI. The chain's CDR3 is CASSEAGLRGETQYF. In DNA, the CDR3 is TGTGCCAGCAGTGAAGCAGGCCTACGGGGGGAGACCCAGTACTTC.

V and J are TRBV19 and TRBJ1-2; TRBD1 matches 8 bases. Germline assignment: CDR1 LNHDA and CDR2 SQIVND (reference sequence). Trimming cost V 5 bases and J 4 bases; bases outside gene matches: 6. CDR3 length: 14 residues. CDR3 in amino acids: CASSGRTGTYGYTF. CDR3 DNA sequence: TGTGCCAGTAGTGGAAGGACAGGGACCTATGGCTACACCTTC.

This chain connects TRBV7-9 to TRBJ2-5, with a possible D match to TRBD2 (7 bases). The CDR3 loop spans 14 amino acids. V was pared by 3 bases and J by 5 bases, with 13 bases between. Germline CDR1 SEHNR, CDR2 FQNEAQ (reference sequence). CDR3 sequence reads: CASSFQGGGETQYF. CDR3 nucleotide sequence: TGTGCCAGCAGCTTCCAAGGGGGGGGCGAGACCCAGTACTTC.

The rearrangement uses TRBV2 and TRBJ2-2; D possibly corresponds to TRBD1 (5 bases). The germline V and J ends were trimmed by 5 bases and 5 bases, with 15 bases remaining between them. Germline V CDR1 and CDR2: SNHLY, FYNNEI. The CDR3 length is 15 residues. CDR3 sequence: CASSLRQKGTGELFF. The CDR3 coding sequence is TGTGCCAGCAGTCTTCGCCAGAAGGGGACCGGGGAGCTGTTTTTT.

In the case of this clone: Germline and junction disagree at one end, which may indicate a read error. DNA of the CDR3: TGTGCCAGCAGCTTAGGGTTATCCCCAGGGGGCTTCCCCTTC. As protein: CASSLGLSPGGFPF. The chain carries TRBV7-9 and TRBJ1-2; TRBD1 agrees at 8 bases. The CDR3 loop spans 14 amino acids. CDR1 SEHNR and CDR2 FQNEAQ come from the germline V gene (reference sequence).

J is TRBJ1-1 and V is TRBV6-6; tentatively, D is TRBD1 (6 bases). The length of the CDR3 is 14 residues. Between the trimmed V and J ends, which lost 6 bases and 4 bases, there was a span of 15 bases. The germline gives CDR1 MNHNY, CDR2 SVGAGI (reference sequence). This CDR3 reads CASRQAGVSTEAFF. DNA of the CDR3: TGTGCCAGCAGACAAGCAGGGGTGAGCACTGAAGCTTTCTTT.

This clone was detected only once. The chain links TRBV30 to TRBJ1-2; D gene uncertain. The CDR3 extends over 14 amino acids. Trimming took 2 bases from V and 4 from J, leaving 14 bases between them. The V gene's germline CDR1 is GTSNPN and CDR2 SVGIG (reference sequence). The CDR3 nucleotides are TGTGCCTGGAGTCTCACGGTCATGCGCTATGGCTACACCTTC. Translating it yields CAWSLTVMRYGYTF. The complete variable domain, with remaining parts taken from reference TRBV30 and TRBJ1-2, reads SQTIHQWPATLVQPVGSPLSLECTVEGTSNPNLYWYRQAAGRGLQLLFYSVGIGQISSEVPQNLSASRPQDRQFILSSKKLLLSDSGFYLCAWSLTVMRYGYTFGSGTRLTVV.

The chain has TRBV5-6 and TRBJ1-5, with 9 positions matching TRBD1. This CDR3 region has 16 residues. The germline CDR1 and CDR2 sequences are SGHDT and YYEEEE. V dropped 5 bases and J dropped 3; count of bases not matched to a gene: 9. This chain's CDR3 is CASSLRTGVNNQPQHF. In nucleotides, the CDR3 is TGTGCCAGCAGTTTGAGGACAGGGGTGAACAATCAGCCCCAGCATTTT.

V and J are TRBV5-1 and TRBJ2-7, with 8 nucleotides matching TRBD1. With 3 bases clipped from V and 5 bases from J, the junction kept 7 bases outside the gene matches. CDR1 and CDR2 (germline): SGHRS, YFSETQ. CDR3 length: 14 amino acids. CDR3 nucleotides: TGCGCCAGCAGCTGGCAGGGGGCTGTCCACGAGCAGTACTTC. It yields the protein CASSWQGAVHEQYF.

The sample holds one count of this clone. J is TRBJ2-1 and V is TRBV5-1, with a weak D call TRBD1 (5 bases). The CDR3 extends over 13 amino acids. V lost 4 bases, J lost 5 bases, and 10 bases lay in between. Germline values: CDR1 SGHRS, CDR2 YFSETQ. CDR3 DNA sequence: TGCGCCAGCAGCCCTGGACAAAACAATGAGCAGTTCTTC. It codes for CASSPGQNNEQFF.

The chain recombines TRBV5-4 with TRBJ1-1, with 8 bases aligning to TRBD1. The germline CDR1 and CDR2 sequences are SGHNT and YYREEE (reference sequence). V lost 2 bases and J lost 5; bases outside the gene matches: 5. The CDR3 runs 14 residues. The chain's CDR3 is CASSFLQGGTEAFF. The CDR3, as DNA: TGTGCCAGCAGCTTCTTACAGGGGGGAACTGAAGCTTTCTTT.

The genes are TRBV19 and TRBJ1-5; D is undetermined. Per germline, CDR1 LNHDA and CDR2 SQIVND (reference sequence). There are 17 residues in the CDR3. With 0 bases removed from V and 2 bases from J, the gap between germline ends came to 14 bases. As DNA, the CDR3 is TGTGCCAGTAGTATAGATCAGGCATCCCTTGGCAATCAGCCCCAGCATTTT. Translating gives CASSIDQASLGNQPQHF.

The gene calls are TRBV5-6 and TRBJ2-5, with TRBD2 matching over 13 bases. The CDR3 has 17 residues. CDR1 and CDR2 (germline): SGHDT, YYEEEE. The junction had 6 bases not matched to a gene; V was cut back by 2 bases and J by 2 bases. CDR3 nucleotides: TGTGCCAGCAGCTTACTAGCGGGGGGGTTCGGGCAAGAGACCCAGTACTTC. Protein: CASSLLAGGFGQETQYF.

This clone was seen just once. The chain joins TRBV18 to TRBJ1-1, with 8 nucleotides matching TRBD1. The CDR3 contains 13 residues. V shed 3 bases, J shed 6 bases, and the junction held 3 bases outside the gene matches. CDR1 is KGHSH, CDR2 LQKENI, per germline. The CDR3 DNA reads TGTGCCAGCTCACCTGAACAGGGGGCTGAAGCTTTCTTT. Translating gives CASSPEQGAEAFF. Full variable domain (remainder filled in from reference TRBV18 and TRBJ1-1): NAGVMQNPRHLVRRRGQEARLRCSPMKGHSHVYWYRQLPEEGLKFMVYLQKENIIDESGMPKERFSAEFPKEGPSILRIQQVVRGDSAAYFCASSPEQGAEAFFGQGTRLTVV.

This sequence joins TRBV29-1 and TRBJ1-2, with 7 bases that match TRBD1. The V segment lost 4 bases and the J segment 2 bases; nucleotides outside the gene matches: 1. Germline values: CDR1 SQVTM, CDR2 ANQGSEA. This CDR3 has 12 amino acids. CDR3 nucleotides: TGCAGCGTTGGGGACAGAAACTATGGCTACACCTTC. Amino acids: CSVGDRNYGYTF.

The CDR3 region is CASSLGLAGEETQYF. Written as DNA, the CDR3 is TGTGCCAGCAGCTTGGGACTAGCGGGAGAAGAGACCCAGTACTTC. The chain joins TRBV7-7 to TRBJ2-5; 14 bases map to TRBD2. CDR1 and CDR2 (germline): SSHAT, FNYEAQ (reference sequence). J was trimmed by 3 bases and V by 3 bases; bases with no gene match: 0. This CDR3 is built from 15 residues.

The CDR3 sequence is CASSPGQYTPYSYNEQFF. As DNA, the CDR3 is TGTGCCAGCAGCCCGGGACAATATACCCCCTACTCCTACAATGAGCAGTTCTTC. The J gene is TRBJ2-1, the V gene TRBV7-9, with a weak D call TRBD1 (6 bases). Trimming stripped 5 bases from V and 0 bases from J, with 20 bases between. Germline V CDR1 and CDR2: SEHNR, FQNEAQ (reference sequence). The CDR3 totals 18 residues.

The chain employs TRBV5-1 and TRBJ1-3, with 7 bases identical to TRBD1. V trimming: 5 bases; J trimming: 2 bases; junction bases outside the gene matches: 10. CDR3 length: 16 residues. The germline V gene encodes CDR1 SGHRS and CDR2 YFSETQ. The CDR3 region is CASSEDRQGTGNTIYF. In nucleotides, the CDR3 is TGCGCCAGCAGTGAGGATCGACAGGGCACTGGAAACACCATATATTTT.

A word on this clone: Different DNA sequences within this sample yield the same CDR3. This chain connects TRBV5-1 to TRBJ2-1; 10 bases are a match to TRBD1. The V gene end was trimmed by 3 bases and the J gene end by 4 bases; junction bases not matched to a gene: 1. Germline-derived CDR1 and CDR2 are SGHRS and YFSETQ. CDR3 length equals 14 residues. The DNA for the CDR3 is TGCGCCAGCAGCTCGGGACAGGGGTACAATGAGCAGTTCTTC. This gives the protein CASSSGQGYNEQFF.

This clone has a single count. The CDR3 region is CASSLRRLTSYTDTQYF. The CDR3 nucleotides read TGTGCCAGCAGCTTGCGCCGCCTAACGTCTTACACAGATACGCAGTATTTT. The chain combines TRBV7-2 with TRBJ2-3; D remains unclear. CDR3 length: 17 residues. V was shortened by 3 bases and J by 2 bases, with 18 bases between the two germline ends. Germline loops: CDR1 SGHTA, CDR2 FQGNSA.

The rearrangement uses TRBV19 and TRBJ1-2; tentatively, D is TRBD1 (5 bases). CDR1 is LNHDA and CDR2 is SQIVND in the germline V gene (reference sequence). V lost 6 bases and J lost 2, with 19 bases in between. The CDR3 is 16 amino acids. CDR3 in amino acids: CASSPGGGAVNYGYTF. The CDR3, as DNA: TGTGCCAGTAGCCCCGGGGGAGGGGCGGTGAACTATGGCTACACCTTC. Full variable domain (missing parts from reference TRBV19 and TRBJ1-2): DGGITQSPKYLFRKEGQNVTLSCEQNLNHDAMYWYRQDPGQGLRLIYYSQIVNDFQKGDIAEGYSVSREKKESFPLTVTSAQKNPTAFYLCASSPGGGAVNYGYTFGSGTRLTVV.

The chain is built from TRBV7-2 and TRBJ2-7; D remains ambiguous. This CDR3 spans 12 amino acids. Trimming shortened V by 5 bases and J by 4 bases, and 9 bases separated the two germline ends. Germline CDR1 reads SGHTA; CDR2 reads FQGNSA. The CDR3 bases are TGTGCCAGCAGCCACGAGAGTTACGAGCAGTACTTC. It is translated as CASSHESYEQYF.

The genes are TRBV6-1 and TRBJ2-2; no clear D gene. The germline CDR1 and CDR2 sequences are MNHNS and SASEGT. The CDR3 is 14 residues long. Trimming shortened V by 3 bases and J by 1 base, and 6 bases separated the two germline ends. CDR3 DNA sequence: TGTGCCAGCAGTGAGCCAGGGAACACCGGGGAGCTGTTTTTT. Its protein is CASSEPGNTGELFF.

This clone was counted between two and nine times. This chain joins TRBV5-4 and TRBJ2-5; D is unresolved. Trimming left V 2 bases short and J 3 bases short, with 2 bases between. Germline assignment: CDR1 SGHNT and CDR2 YYREEE (reference sequence). The CDR3 contains 11 residues. The CDR3 nucleotides read TGTGCCAGCAGCTTCGAAGAGACCCAGTACTTC. Its protein is CASSFEETQYF.

The chain is built from TRBV6-5 and TRBJ1-1; 7 bases align to TRBD1. CDR3 length: 15 residues. V trimming: 0 bases; J trimming: 3 bases; junction bases outside the gene matches: 4. Germline CDR1 is MNHEY and CDR2 is SVGAGI. The CDR3 DNA follows: TGTGCCAGCAGTTACTCGAAGGGGGCGCACACTGAAGCTTTCTTT. Protein sequence: CASSYSKGAHTEAFF.